The 15 T cell receptor beta chains in this list originate from one sample, sequenced in a study of OX40 agonist ivuxolimab in advanced cancers. Assay: immunoSEQ multiplex PCR; the TCRdb copy retains only in-frame clones and omits some. Altogether under 95,000 clones are present, more than 75% being singletons, with the ten largest covering approximately 6.9%. The sample here was CD4+ or CD8+ T cells sorted from blood, taken in a trial of the OX40 agonist ivuxolimab. These receptor sequences come from an adult with an advanced solid tumor such as melanoma, head and neck, liver or kidney cancer.

The genes are TRBV30 and TRBJ2-3; 7 nucleotides line up with TRBD2. The trim removed 8 bases at V and 5 bases at J, leaving 7 bases unmatched. Per germline, CDR1 GTSNPN and CDR2 SVGIG (reference sequence). The CDR3 is 12 amino acids. The CDR3 loop reads CARKAGRDTQYF. CDR3 DNA sequence: TGTGCCCGGAAAGCGGGGAGAGATACGCAGTATTTT.

The chain links TRBV10-2 to TRBJ2-5, with 7 positions matching TRBD2. With V trimmed by 2 bases and J by 6 bases, 18 bases remained unmatched. CDR1 and CDR2 from the germline V gene are WSHSY and SAAADI. The CDR3 is 18 amino acids. The CDR3 here is CASSEPSQRGDSLQTQYF. The CDR3 nucleotides read TGCGCCAGCAGTGAGCCCAGTCAACGGGGGGATAGCTTACAGACCCAGTACTTC.

This clone was counted a few times. One end of the junction varies from germline; a read error may be responsible. The V call is TRBV7-7, the J call TRBJ2-1; the D call may be TRBD1 or TRBD2 (5 bases each). CDR3 length equals 14 residues. Germline CDR1 is SSHAT and CDR2 is FNYEAQ (reference sequence). The CDR3 region is CASSPGPTTNEQFF. Here the CDR3 DNA reads TGTGCTAGCAGCCCGGGACCAACGACCAATGAGCAGTTCTTC.

This clone was counted a few times. CDR3 DNA: TGTGCCAGTAGTATGGTAGGGGGTAGTGGCAAAAACATTCAGTACTTC. It encodes CASSMVGGSGKNIQYF. The rearrangement uses TRBV19 and TRBJ2-4; TRBD1 might be the D (6 bases). Germline assignment: CDR1 LNHDA and CDR2 SQIVND (reference sequence). The CDR3 totals 16 residues. Deletions cut 3 bases from V and 3 bases from J, with 15 bases between.

V usage is TRBV2 and J usage is TRBJ1-2; D is undetermined. Trimming cost V 5 bases and J 5 bases, with 18 bases left between them. Germline loops: CDR1 SNHLY, CDR2 FYNNEI. The CDR3 has 15 residues. The CDR3 loop is CASSYHRDPGYGYTF. Here the CDR3 DNA reads TGTGCCAGCAGTTATCATAGAGACCCGGGATATGGCTACACCTTC.

CDR3 protein: CASSSPGQGVGYGYTF. CDR3 sequence (DNA): TGTGCCAGTAGTTCTCCCGGACAGGGAGTAGGTTATGGCTACACCTTC. V is TRBV19 and J is TRBJ1-2; 8 nucleotides match TRBD1. With 5 bases clipped from V and 5 bases from J, the junction kept 13 bases outside the gene matches. Germline V CDR1 and CDR2: LNHDA, SQIVND (reference sequence). The CDR3 totals 16 residues. The full variable domain, rest sourced from reference TRBV19 and TRBJ1-2, is DGGITQSPKYLFRKEGQNVTLSCEQNLNHDAMYWYRQDPGQGLRLIYYSQIVNDFQKGDIAEGYSVSREKKESFPLTVTSAQKNPTAFYLCASSSPGQGVGYGYTFGSGTRLTVV.

This clone was observed once. The CDR3 spells CAQPVRGKNIQYF. CDR3 nucleotide sequence: TGTGCCCAGCCCGTTCGGGGCAAAAACATTCAGTACTTC. The chain links TRBV5-8 to TRBJ2-4; D perhaps matches TRBD2 (5 bases). Germline V gene data show CDR1 as SGHTS and CDR2 as YDEGEE. The ends were cut back, 10 bases at V and 3 bases at J, with 14 bases in the middle. The CDR3 runs to 13 residues.

J is TRBJ1-2 and V is TRBV6-5, with 9 bases matching TRBD1. Trimming cost V 5 bases and J 1 base; bases outside gene matches: 5. Germline V gives CDR1 MNHEY, CDR2 SVGAGI. The CDR3 has 15 amino acids. CDR3 nucleotides: TGTGCCAGCAGTGCCAGACAGGGGGTTAACTATGGCTACACCTTC. Translation gives CASSARQGVNYGYTF.

The CDR3 loop reads CASSLTANTEAFF. As DNA, the CDR3 is TGTGCCAGCAGCTTAACAGCTAACACTGAAGCTTTCTTT. The genes are TRBV7-2 and TRBJ1-1, with D unclear. Per germline, CDR1 SGHTA and CDR2 FQGNSA. The CDR3 loop spans 13 amino acids. Trimming shortened V by 2 bases and J by 2 bases, and 6 bases separated the two germline ends.

The chain carries TRBV7-2 and TRBJ2-3; 12 bases are shared with TRBD2. This CDR3 is 17 amino acids long. The V and J ends lost 1 base and 5 bases, in that order; junction bases with no gene match: 7. CDR1 SGHTA and CDR2 FQGNSA come from the germline V gene. The CDR3 nucleotides are TGTGCCAGCAGCTTAGTTCCTAGCGGGAGGGCCAGAGATACGCAGTATTTT. As protein: CASSLVPSGRARDTQYF.

This rearrangement joins TRBV9 to TRBJ2-3; TRBD2 matches at 9 bases. This CDR3 has 16 residues. Germline CDR1 reads SGDLS; CDR2 reads YYNGEE. With V trimmed by 0 bases and J by 5 bases, 7 bases remained unmatched. The CDR3 loop is CASSVVERGALDTQYF. Written as DNA, the CDR3 is TGTGCCAGCAGCGTAGTGGAGCGGGGGGCTTTAGATACGCAGTATTTT.

V gene TRBV7-3 combines with J gene TRBJ2-5; possibly TRBD2 for D (6 bases). Germline V lookup: CDR1 SGHTA, CDR2 FQGTGA. The V end was cut by 3 bases, the J end by 4 bases, with 9 bases between. CDR3 size: 13 residues. The CDR3 region is CASSFTGGETQYF. DNA for the CDR3: TGTGCCAGCAGCTTTACCGGGGGAGAGACCCAGTACTTC.

The V gene is TRBV2, the J gene TRBJ2-5; TRBD1 matches 8 bases. J gave up 1 base and V 8 bases, and 0 bases lay outside the gene matches. Germline values: CDR1 SNHLY, CDR2 FYNNEI. This CDR3 is 12 amino acids long. CDR3 protein: CASGTGQETQYF. CDR3 nucleotides: TGTGCCAGCGGGACAGGCCAAGAGACCCAGTACTTC.

The chain employs TRBV9 and TRBJ2-1, with D perhaps matching TRBD2 (5 bases). The CDR3 covers 14 residues. Germline lookup yields CDR1 SGDLS and CDR2 YYNGEE. V shed 0 bases and J shed 6 bases, with 10 bases lying between them. CDR3 DNA sequence: TGTGCCAGCAGCGTAGGGGCGGGCCGCAATGAGCAGTTCTTC. Translation: CASSVGAGRNEQFF.

This clone was recorded a few times. The chain couples TRBV2 to TRBJ1-1; 9 bases match TRBD1. The CDR3 loop spans 15 amino acids. Germline V gene data show CDR1 as SNHLY and CDR2 as FYNNEI. V gave up 2 bases and J gave up 1 base; unmatched junction bases: 2. CDR3 in amino acids: CASSEWTGENTEAFF. CDR3 in DNA: TGTGCCAGCAGTGAATGGACAGGGGAGAACACTGAAGCTTTCTTT. The whole variable domain, filled in from reference TRBV2 and TRBJ1-1, reads EPEVTQTPSHQVTQMGQEVILRCVPISNHLYFYWYRQILGQKVEFLVSFYNNEISEKSEIFDDQFSVERPDGSNFTLKIRSTKLEDSAMYFCASSEWTGENTEAFFGQGTRLTVV.